This T cell receptor (beta chain) was documented in a study of T cell changes during pregnancy in multiple sclerosis. Some clones are missing from TCRdb's copy, which holds only in-frame ones; the method was immunoSEQ multiplex PCR. The table shows about 89,000 clones, with just under 95% occurring only once. From germline, CDR1 is MGHRA and CDR2 YSYEKL. The CDR3 length is 13 residues. Trimming stripped 1 base from V and 7 bases from J, with 10 bases between. This clone appeared a few times. The clonotype comes from a female donor with multiple sclerosis, enrolled in a pregnancy study. The rearrangement uses TRBV4-1 and TRBJ2-5; D not resolved. The specimen was peripheral blood, collected in the third trimester of pregnancy. CDR3 in DNA: TGCGCCAGCAGCCAAGCATTAGATCGGACCCAGTACTTC. Encoded protein: CASSQALDRTQYF.